The clone carrying this T cell receptor (beta chain) has a handful of counts. The data are from a study of response to subunit inactivated influenza vaccine. TCRdb recomputed calls from the RT-PCR reads with MiXCR, one row per CDR3 protein. The sample records about 540,000 distinct CDR3 sequences, around 21% being singletons. This same sample was also part of a study on T cells expressing NK-cell markers. That paper notes: The cDNA for TCR beta came from 5'RACE template switching with UMIs. The TCR beta repertoires were obtained from sorted CD3+CD56+NKG2C+, CD3+CD56+NKG2C- and CD3+CD56-NKG2C+ T cells. Seven of the eight sequenced donors were classified as HCMV-seropositive, and one was classified as seronegative. Anti-gamma-delta TCR antibody use in several experiments restricted sorting to alpha-beta TCR T cells. Also leading the CD3+CD56-NKG2C+ fraction in a handful of donors were these clonotypes.

This specimen was CD4+ T cells sorted from PBMCs, taken 11 to 12 days after vaccination. This receptor was obtained from a man aged 45-65 years who received an inactivated influenza vaccine.

The CDR3 bases are TGCAGTGCAGCAGGGGGGAAGGTTGAGCAGTTCTTC. It codes for CSAAGGKVEQFF. The chain carries TRBV20-1 and TRBJ2-1; a possible D gene is TRBD1 (7 bases). The CDR3 runs to 12 residues. The germline V gene encodes CDR1 DFQATT and CDR2 SNEGSKA (reference sequence). V dropped 6 bases and J dropped 9 bases, with 15 bases sitting between them.